These T cell receptor beta chains were read from a single sample in a study of cytomegalovirus exposure and HLA in healthy donors. Repertoires were generated with immunoSEQ multiplex PCR, while TCRdb's copy carries only in-frame clones and drops some. The repertoire holds roughly 330,000 clones, with 87% as singletons. The sample taken for sequencing was PBMCs. The receptors come from a woman younger than 45 in good health and CMV-seropositive. Both conserved end residues are part of each CDR3. A D gene is named only where the DNA matches it firmly. Clone size is given for some rows only: seen once, a few or many times, or a class if the clone is expanded.

d_call j_call clone_size v_call cdr3_nt cdr3_aa
- TRBJ1-5 - TRBV11-2 TGTGCCAGCAGCTTCAGGGGTTTTAATCAGCCCCAGCATTTT CASSFRGFNQPQHF
TRBD1 TRBJ2-3 - TRBV7-2 TGTGCCAGCAGCTTAACTTATAACAGGGGCCCAGATACGCAGTATTTT CASSLTYNRGPDTQYF
- TRBJ2-7 few TRBV4-3 TGCGCCAGCAGCCAAGATCATTTGACTTCCCGCTCCTACGAGCAGTACTTC CASSQDHLTSRSYEQYF
- TRBJ2-1 - TRBV5-1 TGCGCCAGCAGCTTGGAAGGAGGAAAGAGCTCCTACAATGAGCAGTTCTTC CASSLEGGKSSYNEQFF
TRBD1 TRBJ1-2 - TRBV4-1 TGCGCCAGCAGCCAAGATCGGACAGGTAGTCCGTCAGGCTACACCTTC CASSQDRTGSPSGYTF
- TRBJ2-5 - TRBV5-1 TGCGCCAGCAGCTTGGCCGTTGGGTTTGGGGAAGAGACCCAGTACTTC CASSLAVGFGEETQYF
- TRBJ2-7 - TRBV10-1 TGCGCCAGCAGTGACGCGTCGTGGGTGGCCGAGCAGTACTTC CASSDASWVAEQYF
- TRBJ1-2 - TRBV9 TGTGCCAGCAACAACCGGGACAACTATGGCTACACCTTC CASNNRDNYGYTF
- TRBJ2-5 - TRBV5-4 TGTGCCAGCAGCTCCCAAGAGACCCAGTACTTC CASSSQETQYF
- TRBJ2-7 - TRBV28 TGTGCCAGCAGTCCAGCCAGAGGACGCTACGAGCAGTACTTC CASSPARGRYEQYF
- TRBJ1-6 - TRBV4-2 TGTGCCAGCAGCCAAACTGGAGGGGGAGTGAATTCACCCCTCCACTTT CASSQTGGGVNSPLHF
TRBD2 TRBJ2-2 - TRBV25-1 TGTGCCAGCAGTGATTCGGGGGGGCGCACCGGGGAGCTGTTTTTT CASSDSGGRTGELFF
TRBD2 TRBJ2-1 once TRBV9 TGTGCCAGCAATCTGGGACTAGCGGGAGTGGATGAGCAGTTCTTC CASNLGLAGVDEQFF
- TRBJ1-1 few TRBV2 TGTGCCAGCAGTGAAGCATACACTGAAGCTTTCTTT CASSEAYTEAFF
- TRBJ1-4 - TRBV5-1 TGCGCCAGCAGCTTGGGTCCCCCCGCTGGGGAAAAACTGTTTTTT CASSLGPPAGEKLFF
TRBD1 TRBJ1-6 - TRBV5-1 TGCGCCAGCAGCTGGGAGGGACAGGGCTATAATTCACCCCTCCACTTT CASSWEGQGYNSPLHF
- TRBJ2-3 once TRBV2 TGTGCCAGCAGTGAAGCAGCGGACTCCACAGATACGCAGTATTTT CASSEAADSTDTQYF
TRBD2 TRBJ2-3 - TRBV19 TGTGCCAGTAGTATAGTTACTAGCGGGTTTACAGATACGCAGTATTTT CASSIVTSGFTDTQYF
TRBD2 TRBJ2-3 - TRBV2 TGTGCCAGCAGTTCAGCGGGGTACACAGATACGCAGTATTTT CASSSAGYTDTQYF
TRBD1 TRBJ2-2 few TRBV6-6 TGTGCCAGCAGTTCCGGGACAGGGTCTAGCACCGGGGAGCTGTTTTTT CASSSGTGSSTGELFF
- TRBJ1-5 - TRBV15 TGTGCCACCAGCAGAGGGGACGGAGGGAATCAGCCCCAGCATTTT CATSRGDGGNQPQHF
- TRBJ2-2 - TRBV5-4 TGTGCCAGCACCCTTAGCGGGGAGCTGTTTTTT CASTLSGELFF
TRBD2 TRBJ2-5 - TRBV7-2 TGTGCCAGCAGCTCCTTAACCGGGACTAGCGGGGGGGCCGCGGAGACCCAGTACTTC CASSSLTGTSGGAAETQYF
- TRBJ2-1 once TRBV29-1 TGCAGCGTTAGCGTTGGCTCCAGCTCCTACAATGAGCAGTTCTTC CSVSVGSSSYNEQFF
- TRBJ1-3 - TRBV6-1 TGTGCCAGTCAAACAGGCCCCTCTGGAAACACCATATATTTT CASQTGPSGNTIYF
TRBD1 TRBJ2-7 once TRBV11-3 TGTGCCAGCAGCTGGGGGACAGGGCCCTCCTACGAGCAGTACTTC CASSWGTGPSYEQYF
TRBD1 TRBJ1-2 - TRBV6-1 TGTGCCAGCAGGACGACAGGGGTCACCACTTATGGCTACACCTTC CASRTTGVTTYGYTF
TRBD2 TRBJ2-5 - TRBV28 TGTGCCAGCATCCCCGGCGGGAGGGCCGGCGAGACCCAGTACTTC CASIPGGRAGETQYF
TRBD2 TRBJ2-5 - TRBV5-8 TGTGCCAGCAGCTACGGGGCTAGCGGGGGGCCGGAGACCCAGTACTTC CASSYGASGGPETQYF
- TRBJ2-7 - TRBV5-1 TGCGCCAGCAGCTTGGGGAGCTTATCCTACGAGCAGTACTTC CASSLGSLSYEQYF
TRBD1 TRBJ1-3 few TRBV6-5 TGTGCCAGCAGTACGGGACAGGGGGGTGGAAACACCATATATTTT CASSTGQGGGNTIYF
TRBD1 TRBJ1-5 once TRBV9 TGTGCCAGCAGCGTAGGTCCCGGGACAGGGGGCTTGGGTCAGCCCCAGCATTTT CASSVGPGTGGLGQPQHF
- TRBJ2-7 few TRBV19 TGTGCCAGTAGTATTTCGGGACACGAAGCCTACGAGCAGTACTTC CASSISGHEAYEQYF
- TRBJ2-1 few TRBV28 TGTGCCAGCAGTTTTGGTGAGCAGTTCTTC CASSFGEQFF
- TRBJ2-7 - TRBV4-1 TGCGCCAGCCAAGGAGTCTACGAGCAGTACTTC CASQGVYEQYF
TRBD1 TRBJ2-1 - TRBV5-1 TGCGCCAGCAGCCCGACAGGGTCCAACGAGCAGTTCTTC CASSPTGSNEQFF
TRBD1 TRBJ1-2 - TRBV10-1 TGCGCCAGCAGTGGGACAGGGGCCCACACCTTC CASSGTGAHTF
- TRBJ2-4 - TRBV7-3 TGTGCCAGCAGCTCTATCCCGGGGAACATTCAGTACTTC CASSSIPGNIQYF
- TRBJ1-1 - TRBV4-1 TGCGCCAGCAGCATAAGTTTCTATGAGGTGAACACTGAAGCTTTCTTT CASSISFYEVNTEAFF
- TRBJ2-7 few TRBV29-1 TGCAGCGTAGGACAGTCGTACGAGCAGTACTTC CSVGQSYEQYF
TRBD2 TRBJ2-1 - TRBV28 TGTGCCAGCTTCCTAGCGGGGGGGCTCTACAATGAGCAGTTCTTC CASFLAGGLYNEQFF
- TRBJ2-1 - TRBV28 TGTGCCAGCAGTTCCCCCCCCGCCACAGGTTACGGCGCCAATGAGCAGTTCTTC CASSSPPATGYGANEQFF